These 7 T cell receptor beta chains were all obtained from the same sample, sequenced in a study of blood T cell repertoires in COVID-19. Measured with immunoSEQ multiplex PCR; TCRdb has only the in-frame clones, and not every one. The sample has about 210,000 clones; around four fifths are singletons. Input material: peripheral blood. Receptor source: a man aged 45-65 years with active or convalescent COVID-19.

This clone was seen once. The chain recombines TRBV10-3 with TRBJ2-3; D is possibly TRBD2 (5 bases). V was clipped by 2 bases and J by 0 bases, with 12 bases between them. The CDR3 is 16 residues long. Germline CDR1 is ENHRY and CDR2 is SYGVKD. The CDR3 is CAISEGRGFSTDTQYF. DNA of the CDR3: TGTGCCATCAGTGAGGGTCGAGGGTTTAGCACAGATACGCAGTATTTT.

CDR3 coding DNA: TGTGCCAGTAGTGACCGGACAGGACCTAACTATGGCTACACCTTC. This sequence encodes CASSDRTGPNYGYTF. The gene calls are TRBV19 and TRBJ1-2; 7 bases fit TRBD1. Germline V gives CDR1 LNHDA, CDR2 SQIVND (reference sequence). V gave up 5 bases and J gave up 0 bases; unmatched junction bases: 6. The CDR3 is 15 residues long.

The chain has TRBV7-9 and TRBJ1-2; a possible D gene is TRBD1 (5 bases). In germline, CDR1 is SEHNR, CDR2 FQNEAQ (reference sequence). The CDR3 is made up of 14 amino acids. V shed 5 bases and J shed 3 bases, with 13 bases lying between them. The CDR3 bases are TGTGCCAGCAGCCTACCGGGGGGGGACTATGGCTACACCTTC. Amino acid sequence: CASSLPGGDYGYTF.

This chain links TRBV29-1 with TRBJ1-1; D is possibly TRBD1 (6 bases). V dropped 6 bases and J dropped 1 base, with 9 bases sitting between them. The CDR3 is made up of 12 amino acids. Germline CDR1 and CDR2: SQVTM and ANQGSEA. The CDR3 here is CSVGQRNTEAFF. The CDR3 nucleotides are TGCAGCGTCGGACAGAGGAACACTGAAGCTTTCTTT.

The V call is TRBV12-5, the J call TRBJ1-1; no firm D call. Deletions cut 3 bases from V and 10 bases from J, with 9 bases between. The CDR3 length is 11 residues. The germline CDR1 and CDR2 sequences are LGHNT and FRNRAP. Here the CDR3 DNA reads TGTGCTAGTGGTTTTGCGCCGATAGCTTTCTTT. Translating gives CASGFAPIAFF.

The chain has TRBV3-1 (or the pseudogene TRBV3-2) and TRBJ2-5, with TRBD2 identical over 8 bases. CDR1 and CDR2 from the germline V gene are LGHDT and YNNKEL (reference sequence). This CDR3 has 17 residues. After removal of 4 bases from V and 0 bases from J, the junction contained 10 bases not matched to a gene. DNA of the CDR3: TGTGCCAGCAGCCGCCGTTCACTAGCGGCTAACCAAGAGACCCAGTACTTC. This codes for CASSRRSLAANQETQYF.

The gene calls are TRBV9 and TRBJ2-1; 8 bases agree with TRBD2. Germline loops: CDR1 SGDLS, CDR2 YYNGEE. CDR3 length: 15 residues. V shed 0 bases and J 9 bases; nucleotides not matched to a gene: 8. For the CDR3, the DNA is TGTGCCAGCAGCGTAGCGGGCGGGAGGTTTGGTGAGCAGTTCTTC. It specifies CASSVAGGRFGEQFF.